This TCR beta chain came from a study of early T cells in non-severe SARS-CoV-2 infection. Overall study: The study sequenced bulk RNA from unsorted whole blood, with chains unpaired.

This clonotype occurred many times. What it binds is unknown. Unique molecular identifiers (one per individual cDNA molecule) were attached. TCRdb recomputed calls from the 5' RACE reads with MiXCR, one row per CDR3 protein. The profile shows about 27,000 distinct CDR3 sequences, just under 3% of them singletons. Study-level results: VDJdb-based annotation leaned toward anti-spike CD8 responses and missed private and CD4 specificities.

The CDR3 has 16 residues. CDR1 is MNHEY, CDR2 SMNVEV, per germline (reference sequence). Trimming shortened V by 6 bases and J by 6 bases, and 22 bases separated the two germline ends. This receptor was obtained from an adult who was a healthcare worker with PCR-confirmed SARS-CoV-2 infection or an uninfected control (not recorded which). Input material: whole blood. This chain joins TRBV27 and TRBJ2-3, with D tentatively TRBD1 (6 bases). Here the CDR3 reads CASRISGALTSDTQYF. CDR3 nucleotide sequence: TGTGCCAGCAGAATTTCAGGGGCCCTGACCTCGGATACGCAGTATTTT.